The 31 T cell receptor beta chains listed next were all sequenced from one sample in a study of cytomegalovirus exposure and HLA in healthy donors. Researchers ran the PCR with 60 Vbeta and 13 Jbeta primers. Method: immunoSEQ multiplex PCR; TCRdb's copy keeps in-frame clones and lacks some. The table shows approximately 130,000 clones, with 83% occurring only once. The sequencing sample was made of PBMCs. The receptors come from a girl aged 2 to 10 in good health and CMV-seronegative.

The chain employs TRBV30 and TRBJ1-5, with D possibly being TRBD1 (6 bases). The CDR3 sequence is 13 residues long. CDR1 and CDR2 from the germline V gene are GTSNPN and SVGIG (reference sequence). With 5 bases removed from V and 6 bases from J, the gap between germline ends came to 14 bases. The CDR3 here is CAWSQGLVQPQHF. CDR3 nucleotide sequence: TGTGCCTGGTCTCAGGGGTTAGTTCAGCCCCAGCATTTT.

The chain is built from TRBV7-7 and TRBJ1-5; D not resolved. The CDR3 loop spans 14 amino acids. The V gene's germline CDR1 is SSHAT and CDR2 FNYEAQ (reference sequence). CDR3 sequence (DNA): TGTGCTAGTTCTAGCGCTGATAGCAATCAGCCCCAGCATTTT. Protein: CASSSADSNQPQHF. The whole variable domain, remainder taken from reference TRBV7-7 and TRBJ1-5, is GAGVSQSPRYKVTKRGQDVTLRCDPISSHATLYWYQQALGQGPEFLTYFNYEAQPDKSGLPSDRFSAERPEGSISTLTIQRTEQRDSAMYRCASSSADSNQPQHFGDGTRLSIL.

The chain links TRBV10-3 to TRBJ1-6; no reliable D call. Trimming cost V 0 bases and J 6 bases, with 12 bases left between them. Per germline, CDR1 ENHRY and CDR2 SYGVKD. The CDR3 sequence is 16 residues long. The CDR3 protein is CAISESEGLINSPLHF. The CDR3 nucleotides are TGTGCCATCAGTGAGTCGGAGGGCCTAATTAATTCACCCCTCCACTTT.

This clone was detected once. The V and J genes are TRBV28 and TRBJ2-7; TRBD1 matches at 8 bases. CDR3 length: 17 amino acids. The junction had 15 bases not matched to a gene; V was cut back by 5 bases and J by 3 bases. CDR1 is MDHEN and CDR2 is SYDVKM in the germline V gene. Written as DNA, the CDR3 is TGTGCCAGCAGTGACCCCCGCCAGGGGGCTTCCCTCTACGAGCAGTACTTC. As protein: CASSDPRQGASLYEQYF.

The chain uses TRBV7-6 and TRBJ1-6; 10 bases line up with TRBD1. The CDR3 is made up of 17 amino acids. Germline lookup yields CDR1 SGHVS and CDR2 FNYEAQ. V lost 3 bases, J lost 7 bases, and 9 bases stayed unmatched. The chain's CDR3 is CASSLFPPGQGNSPLHF. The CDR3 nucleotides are TGTGCCAGCAGCTTGTTCCCACCGGGACAGGGGAATTCACCCCTCCACTTT.

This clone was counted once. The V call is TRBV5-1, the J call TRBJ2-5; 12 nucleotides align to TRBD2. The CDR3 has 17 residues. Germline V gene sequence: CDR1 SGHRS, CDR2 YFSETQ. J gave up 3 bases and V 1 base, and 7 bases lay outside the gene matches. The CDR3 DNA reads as TGCGCCAGCAGCTTGCCTGGACTAGCGGGGAAAAAAGAGACCCAGTACTTC. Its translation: CASSLPGLAGKKETQYF.

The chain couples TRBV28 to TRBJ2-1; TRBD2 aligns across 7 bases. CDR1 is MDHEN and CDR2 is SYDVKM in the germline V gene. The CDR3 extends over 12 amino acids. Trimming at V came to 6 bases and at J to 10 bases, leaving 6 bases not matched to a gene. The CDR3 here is CASSTTSLEQFF. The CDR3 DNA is TGTGCCAGCAGCACGACTAGCCTCGAGCAGTTCTTC.

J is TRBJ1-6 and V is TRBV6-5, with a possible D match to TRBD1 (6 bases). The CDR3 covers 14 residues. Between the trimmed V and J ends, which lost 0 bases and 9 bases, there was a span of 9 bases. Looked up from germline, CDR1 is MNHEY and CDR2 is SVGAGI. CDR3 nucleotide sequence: TGTGCCAGCAGTTACTCAGGGGGTGGTTCACCCCTCCACTTT. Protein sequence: CASSYSGGGSPLHF.

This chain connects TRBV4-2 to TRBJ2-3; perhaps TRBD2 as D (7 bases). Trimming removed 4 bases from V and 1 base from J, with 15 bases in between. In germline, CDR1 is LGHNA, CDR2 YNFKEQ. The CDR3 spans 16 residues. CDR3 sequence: CASSLLGGAGTDTQYF. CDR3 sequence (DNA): TGTGCCAGCAGCCTTCTAGGGGGGGCGGGCACAGATACGCAGTATTTT.

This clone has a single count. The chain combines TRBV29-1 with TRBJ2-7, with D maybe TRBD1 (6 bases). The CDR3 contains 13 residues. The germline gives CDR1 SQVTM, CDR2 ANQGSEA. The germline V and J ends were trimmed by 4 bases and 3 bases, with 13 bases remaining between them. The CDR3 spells CSVGPTGNYEQYF. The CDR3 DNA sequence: TGCAGCGTTGGTCCGACAGGCAACTACGAGCAGTACTTC.

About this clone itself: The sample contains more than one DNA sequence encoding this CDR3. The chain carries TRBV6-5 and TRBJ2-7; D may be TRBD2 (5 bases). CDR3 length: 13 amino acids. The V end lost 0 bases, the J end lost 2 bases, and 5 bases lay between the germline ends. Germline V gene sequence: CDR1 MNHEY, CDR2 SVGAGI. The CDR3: CASSYSGAYEQYF. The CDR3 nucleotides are TGTGCCAGCAGTTACTCGGGAGCCTACGAGCAGTACTTC.

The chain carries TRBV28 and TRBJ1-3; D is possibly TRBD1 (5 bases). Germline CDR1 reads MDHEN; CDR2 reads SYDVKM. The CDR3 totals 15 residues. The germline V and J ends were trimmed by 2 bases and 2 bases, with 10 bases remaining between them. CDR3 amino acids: CASSLLPGTGNTIYF. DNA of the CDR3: TGTGCCAGCAGTTTACTCCCAGGGACTGGAAACACCATATATTTT. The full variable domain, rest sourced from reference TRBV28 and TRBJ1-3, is DVKVTQSSRYLVKRTGEKVFLECVQDMDHENMFWYRQDPGLGLRLIYFSYDVKMKEKGDIPEGYSVSREKKERFSLILESASTNQTSMYLCASSLLPGTGNTIYFGEGSWLTVV.

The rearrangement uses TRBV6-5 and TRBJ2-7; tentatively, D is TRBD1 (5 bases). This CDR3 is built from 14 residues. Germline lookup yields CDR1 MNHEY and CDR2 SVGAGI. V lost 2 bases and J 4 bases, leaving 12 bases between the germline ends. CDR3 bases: TGTGCCAGCAGTTACAGGGGTGGAAAGTACGAGCAGTACTTC. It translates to CASSYRGGKYEQYF.

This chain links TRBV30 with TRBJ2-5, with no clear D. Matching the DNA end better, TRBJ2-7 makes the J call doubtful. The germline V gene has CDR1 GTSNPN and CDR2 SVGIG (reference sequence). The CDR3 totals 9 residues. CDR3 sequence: CAWTYEQYF. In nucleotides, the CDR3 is TGTGCCTGGACGTACGAGCAGTACTTC.

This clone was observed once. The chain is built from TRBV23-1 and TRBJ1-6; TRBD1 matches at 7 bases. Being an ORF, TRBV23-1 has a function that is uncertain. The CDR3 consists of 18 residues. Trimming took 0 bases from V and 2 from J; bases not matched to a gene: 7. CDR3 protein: CASSQSGRGCAYNSPLHF. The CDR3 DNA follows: TGCGCCAGCAGTCAATCTGGCAGGGGGTGCGCCTATAATTCACCCCTCCACTTT.

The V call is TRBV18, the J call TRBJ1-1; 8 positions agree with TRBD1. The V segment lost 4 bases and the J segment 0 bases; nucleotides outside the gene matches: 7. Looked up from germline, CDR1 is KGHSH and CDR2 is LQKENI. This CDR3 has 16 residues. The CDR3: CASSLGQGRVNTEAFF. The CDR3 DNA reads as TGTGCCAGCTCACTCGGACAGGGACGCGTGAACACTGAAGCTTTCTTT.

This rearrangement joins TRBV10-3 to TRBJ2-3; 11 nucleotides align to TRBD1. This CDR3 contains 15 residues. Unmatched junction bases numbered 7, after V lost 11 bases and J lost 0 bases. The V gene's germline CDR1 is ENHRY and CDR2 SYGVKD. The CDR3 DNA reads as TGTGCCGCATCGGGACAGGGGGATAGCACAGATACGCAGTATTTT. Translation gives CAASGQGDSTDTQYF.

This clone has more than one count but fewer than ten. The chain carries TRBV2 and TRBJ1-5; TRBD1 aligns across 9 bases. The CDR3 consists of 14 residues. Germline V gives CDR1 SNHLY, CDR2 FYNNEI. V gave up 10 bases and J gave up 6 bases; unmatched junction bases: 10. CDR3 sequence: CAIGTGTLGQPQHF. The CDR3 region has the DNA TGTGCCATTGGGACAGGGACGTTAGGTCAGCCCCAGCATTTT.

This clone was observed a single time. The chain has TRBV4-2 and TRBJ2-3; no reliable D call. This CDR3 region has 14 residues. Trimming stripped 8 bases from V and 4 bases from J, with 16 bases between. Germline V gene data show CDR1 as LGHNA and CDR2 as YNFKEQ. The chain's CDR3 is CASRVDESADTQYF. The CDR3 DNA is TGTGCCAGCCGGGTTGACGAAAGCGCAGATACGCAGTATTTT.

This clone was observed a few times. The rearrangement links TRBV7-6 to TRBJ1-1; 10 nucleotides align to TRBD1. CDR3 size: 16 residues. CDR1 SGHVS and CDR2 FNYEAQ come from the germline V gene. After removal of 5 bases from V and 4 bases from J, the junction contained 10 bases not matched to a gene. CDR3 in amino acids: CASSTSTGGYGTEAFF. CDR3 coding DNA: TGTGCCAGCAGCACCTCGACAGGGGGCTACGGCACTGAAGCTTTCTTT.

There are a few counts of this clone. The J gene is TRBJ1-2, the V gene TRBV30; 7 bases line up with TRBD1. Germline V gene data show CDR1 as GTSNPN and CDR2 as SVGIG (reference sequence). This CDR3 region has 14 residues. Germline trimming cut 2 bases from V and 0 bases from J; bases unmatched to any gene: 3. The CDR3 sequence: CAWSRDSSNYGYTF. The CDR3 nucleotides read TGTGCCTGGAGTAGGGACAGCTCTAACTATGGCTACACCTTC.

CDR3 loop: CASSVGVSGGIGDTGELFF. The CDR3 coding sequence is TGTGCCAGCAGCGTAGGTGTTAGCGGGGGCATAGGTGACACCGGGGAGCTGTTTTTT. The chain carries TRBV9 and TRBJ2-2; TRBD2 aligns across 9 bases. CDR3 size: 19 residues. CDR1 is SGDLS, CDR2 YYNGEE, per germline. V lost 0 bases and J lost 3; bases outside the gene matches: 12.

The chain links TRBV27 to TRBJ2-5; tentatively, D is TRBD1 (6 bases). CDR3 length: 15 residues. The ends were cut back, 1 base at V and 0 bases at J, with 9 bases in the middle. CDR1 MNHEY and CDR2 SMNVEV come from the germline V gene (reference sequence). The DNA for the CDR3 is TGTGCCAGCAGTTTATTCGGACAGAACCAAGAGACCCAGTACTTC. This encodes CASSLFGQNQETQYF.

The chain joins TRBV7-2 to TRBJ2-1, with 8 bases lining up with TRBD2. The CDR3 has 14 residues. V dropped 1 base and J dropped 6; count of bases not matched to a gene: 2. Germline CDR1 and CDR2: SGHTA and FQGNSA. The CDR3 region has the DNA TGTGCCAGCAGCTTAGGTACTAGCGGCAATGAGCAGTTCTTC. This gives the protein CASSLGTSGNEQFF. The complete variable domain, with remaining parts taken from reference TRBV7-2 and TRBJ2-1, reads GAGVSQSPSNKVTEKGKDVELRCDPISGHTALYWYRQSLGQGLEFLIYFQGNSAPDKSGLPSDRFSAERTGGSVSTLTIQRTQQEDSAVYLCASSLGTSGNEQFFGPGTRLTVL.

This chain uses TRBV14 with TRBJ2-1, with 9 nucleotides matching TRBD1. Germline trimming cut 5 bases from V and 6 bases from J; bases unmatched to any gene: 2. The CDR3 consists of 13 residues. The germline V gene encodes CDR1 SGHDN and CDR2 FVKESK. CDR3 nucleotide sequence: TGTGCCAGCAGCAAGGACAGGGGCAATGAGCAGTTCTTC. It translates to CASSKDRGNEQFF. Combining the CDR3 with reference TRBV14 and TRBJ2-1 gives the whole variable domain EAGVTQFPSHSVIEKGQTVTLRCDPISGHDNLYWYRRVMGKEIKFLLHFVKESKQDESGMPNNRFLAERTGGTYSTLKVQPAELEDSGVYFCASSKDRGNEQFFGPGTRLTVL.

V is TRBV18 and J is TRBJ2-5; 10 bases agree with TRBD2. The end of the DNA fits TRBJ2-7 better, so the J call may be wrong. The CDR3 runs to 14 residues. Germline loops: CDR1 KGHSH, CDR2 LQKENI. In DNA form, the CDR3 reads TGTGCCAGCTCACCTAGCGGGAGGTCCTACGAGCAGTACTTC. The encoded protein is CASSPSGRSYEQYF.

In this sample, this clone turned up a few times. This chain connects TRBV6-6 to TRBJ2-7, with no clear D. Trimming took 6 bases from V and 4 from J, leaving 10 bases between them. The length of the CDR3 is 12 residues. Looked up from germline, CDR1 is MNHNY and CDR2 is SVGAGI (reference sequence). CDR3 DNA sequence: TGTGCCAGCAGCGAGGTGAGATACGAGCAGTACTTC. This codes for CASSEVRYEQYF.

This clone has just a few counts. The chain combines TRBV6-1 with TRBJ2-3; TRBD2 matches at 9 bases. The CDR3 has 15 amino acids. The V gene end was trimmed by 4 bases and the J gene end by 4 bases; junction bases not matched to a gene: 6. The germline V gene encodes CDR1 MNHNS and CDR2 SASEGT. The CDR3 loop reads CASSGSSGSPDTQYF. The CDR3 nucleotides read TGTGCCAGCAGTGGTAGTAGCGGGAGCCCAGATACGCAGTATTTT.

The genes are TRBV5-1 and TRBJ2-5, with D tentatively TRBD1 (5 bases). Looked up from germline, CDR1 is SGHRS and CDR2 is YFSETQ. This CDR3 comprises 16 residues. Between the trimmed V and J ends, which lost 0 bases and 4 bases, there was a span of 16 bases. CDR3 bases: TGCGCCAGCAGCTTGGAGGCAGGGCGGCTAGGAGAGACCCAGTACTTC. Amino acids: CASSLEAGRLGETQYF. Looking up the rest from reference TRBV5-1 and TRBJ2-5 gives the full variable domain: KAGVTQTPRYLIKTRGQQVTLSCSPISGHRSVSWYQQTPGQGLQFLFEYFSETQRNKGNFPGRFSGRQFSNSRSEMNVSTLELGDSALYLCASSLEAGRLGETQYFGPGTRLLVL.

The CDR3 DNA reads as TGTGCCAGCAGCGTAGATGGGGGCAGCACAGATACGCAGTATTTT. Translating it yields CASSVDGGSTDTQYF. The chain has TRBV9 and TRBJ2-3, with D tentatively TRBD1 (6 bases). The ends were cut back, 0 bases at V and 0 bases at J, with 8 bases in the middle. Germline CDR1 is SGDLS and CDR2 is YYNGEE. The CDR3 is made up of 15 amino acids.

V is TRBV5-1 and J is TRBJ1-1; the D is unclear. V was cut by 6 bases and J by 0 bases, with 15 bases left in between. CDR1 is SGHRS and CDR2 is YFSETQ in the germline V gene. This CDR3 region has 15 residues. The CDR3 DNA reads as TGCGCCAGCAACCCTCACCAGACAATGAACACTGAAGCTTTCTTT. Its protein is CASNPHQTMNTEAFF. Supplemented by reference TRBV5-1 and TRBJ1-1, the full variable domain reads KAGVTQTPRYLIKTRGQQVTLSCSPISGHRSVSWYQQTPGQGLQFLFEYFSETQRNKGNFPGRFSGRQFSNSRSEMNVSTLELGDSALYLCASNPHQTMNTEAFFGQGTRLTVV.